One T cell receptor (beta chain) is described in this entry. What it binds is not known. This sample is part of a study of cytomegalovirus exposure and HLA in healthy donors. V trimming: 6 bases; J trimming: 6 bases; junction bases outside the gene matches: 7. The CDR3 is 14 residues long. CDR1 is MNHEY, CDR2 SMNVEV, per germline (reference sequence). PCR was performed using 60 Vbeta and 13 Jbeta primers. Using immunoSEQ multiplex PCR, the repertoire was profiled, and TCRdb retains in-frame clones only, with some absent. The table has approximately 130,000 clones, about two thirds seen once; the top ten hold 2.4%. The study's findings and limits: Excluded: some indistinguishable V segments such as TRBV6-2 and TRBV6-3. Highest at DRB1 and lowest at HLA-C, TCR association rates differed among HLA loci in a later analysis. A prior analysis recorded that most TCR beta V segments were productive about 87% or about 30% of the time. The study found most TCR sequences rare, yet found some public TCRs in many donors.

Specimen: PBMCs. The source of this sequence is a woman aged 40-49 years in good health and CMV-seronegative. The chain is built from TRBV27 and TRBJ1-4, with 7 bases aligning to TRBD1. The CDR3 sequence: CASSSTGWDEKLFF. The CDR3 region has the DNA TGTGCCAGCAGCTCGACAGGGTGGGATGAAAAACTGTTTTTT. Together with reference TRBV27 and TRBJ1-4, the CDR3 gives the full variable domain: EAQVTQNPRYLITVTGKKLTVTCSQNMNHEYMSWYRQDPGLGLRQIYYSMNVEVTDKGDVPEGYKVSRKEKRNFPLILESPSPNQTSLYFCASSSTGWDEKLFFGSGTQLSVL.